This paragraph covers one T cell receptor beta chain sequence. This record belongs to a study of blood T cell repertoires in COVID-19. Overall study context: Samples of COVID-19 (acute and convalescent) were obtained from the United States, Italy and Spain. Sample material is recorded as cDNA or gDNA derived from T cells, B-cell-depleted T cells, or PBMCs.

Germline CDR1 reads KGHDR; CDR2 reads SFDVKD. Trimming removed 2 bases from V and 1 base from J; junction bases left unmatched: 4. This CDR3 region has 17 residues. Authors' processing steps: Nucleated cell counts were estimated from reference gene primer amplification. Clones were sequenced by immunoSEQ multiplex PCR, and TCRdb holds only the in-frame ones, with some missing. The V and J calls and clone size were taken over from that table, and D and trimming were inferred from the DNA. Among approximately 300,000 clones listed, more than 75% were seen once. The gene calls are TRBV24-1 and TRBJ2-4; 10 bases match TRBD1. This receptor was obtained from a woman in her fifties or sixties with active or convalescent COVID-19. Material for sequencing was peripheral blood. CDR3 sequence reads: CATSDSGTGEAKNIQYF. Here the CDR3 DNA reads TGTGCCACCAGTGATTCCGGGACAGGGGAGGCCAAAAACATTCAGTACTTC.